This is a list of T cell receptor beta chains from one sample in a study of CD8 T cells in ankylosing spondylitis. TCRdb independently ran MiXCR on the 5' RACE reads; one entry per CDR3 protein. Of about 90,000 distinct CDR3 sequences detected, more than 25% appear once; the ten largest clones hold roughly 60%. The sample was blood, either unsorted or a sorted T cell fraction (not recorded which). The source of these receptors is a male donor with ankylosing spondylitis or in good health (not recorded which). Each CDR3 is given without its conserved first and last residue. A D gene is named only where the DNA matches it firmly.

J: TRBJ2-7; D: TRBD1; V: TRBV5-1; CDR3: ASSWDRGTYEQY
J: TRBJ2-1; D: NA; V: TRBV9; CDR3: ASSAALAEEQF
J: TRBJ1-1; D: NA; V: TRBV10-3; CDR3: AIRDGTLNTEAF
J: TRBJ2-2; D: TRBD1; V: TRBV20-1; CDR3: SATSGTGTGGTVAGELF
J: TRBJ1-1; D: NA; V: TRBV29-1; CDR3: SVKKFSDGGTEAF
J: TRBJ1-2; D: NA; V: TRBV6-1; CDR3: ASSLTWGGPGVGYT
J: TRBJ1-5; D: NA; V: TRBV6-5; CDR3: ASSYSGDQPQH
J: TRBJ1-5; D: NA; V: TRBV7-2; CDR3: ASSLGRVDGSNQPQH
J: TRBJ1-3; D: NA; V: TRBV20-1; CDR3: SMKLASGNTIY
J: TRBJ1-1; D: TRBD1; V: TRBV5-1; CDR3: ASSLGAGGASTEAF
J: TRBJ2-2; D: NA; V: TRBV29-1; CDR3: SVEVGGELF
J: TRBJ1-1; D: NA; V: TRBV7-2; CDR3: ASSLERSLNTEAF
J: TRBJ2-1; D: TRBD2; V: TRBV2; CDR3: ASSPWGGGSYNEQF
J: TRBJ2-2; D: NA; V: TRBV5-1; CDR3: ASSLGSRGTGALF